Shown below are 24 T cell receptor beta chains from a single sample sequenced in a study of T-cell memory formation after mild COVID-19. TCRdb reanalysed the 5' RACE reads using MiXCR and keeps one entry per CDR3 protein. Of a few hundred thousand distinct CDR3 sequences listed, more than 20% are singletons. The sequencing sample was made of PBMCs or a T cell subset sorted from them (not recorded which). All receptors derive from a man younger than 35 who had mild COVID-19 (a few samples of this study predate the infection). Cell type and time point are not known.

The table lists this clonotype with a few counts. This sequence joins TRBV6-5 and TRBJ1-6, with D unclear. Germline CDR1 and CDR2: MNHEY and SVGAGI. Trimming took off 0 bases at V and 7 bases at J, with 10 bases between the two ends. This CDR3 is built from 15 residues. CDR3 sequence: CASSYSGFENSPLHF. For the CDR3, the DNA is TGTGCCAGCAGTTACTCGGGCTTCGAGAATTCACCCCTCCACTTT.

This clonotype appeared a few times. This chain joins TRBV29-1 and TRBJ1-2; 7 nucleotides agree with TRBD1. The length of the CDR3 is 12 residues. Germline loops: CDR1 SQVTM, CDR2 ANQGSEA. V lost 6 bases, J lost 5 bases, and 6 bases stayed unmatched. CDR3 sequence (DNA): TGCAGCGTACGACAGGGAACTTATGGCTACACCTTC. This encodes CSVRQGTYGYTF.

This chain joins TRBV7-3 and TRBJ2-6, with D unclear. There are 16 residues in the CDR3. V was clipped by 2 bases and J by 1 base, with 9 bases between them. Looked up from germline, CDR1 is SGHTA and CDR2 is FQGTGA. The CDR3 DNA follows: TGTGCCAGCAGCTTACATATGGGGTCTGGGGCCAACGTCCTGACTTTC. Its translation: CASSLHMGSGANVLTF.

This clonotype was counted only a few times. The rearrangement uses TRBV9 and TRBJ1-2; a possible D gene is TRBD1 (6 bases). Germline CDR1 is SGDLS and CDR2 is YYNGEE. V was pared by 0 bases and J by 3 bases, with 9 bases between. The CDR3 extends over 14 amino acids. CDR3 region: CASSVVPGDYGYTF. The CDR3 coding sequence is TGTGCCAGCAGCGTAGTTCCAGGGGACTATGGCTACACCTTC.

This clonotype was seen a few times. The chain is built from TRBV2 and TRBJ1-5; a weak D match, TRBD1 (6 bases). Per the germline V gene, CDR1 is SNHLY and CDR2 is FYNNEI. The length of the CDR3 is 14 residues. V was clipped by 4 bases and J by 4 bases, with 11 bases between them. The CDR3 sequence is CASSGRGYNQPQHF. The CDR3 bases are TGTGCCAGCAGTGGCAGGGGCTATAATCAGCCCCAGCATTTT. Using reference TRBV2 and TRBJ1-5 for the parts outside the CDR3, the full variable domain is EPEVTQTPSHQVTQMGQEVILRCVPISNHLYFYWYRQILGQKVEFLVSFYNNEISEKSEIFDDQFSVERPDGSNFTLKIRSTKLEDSAMYFCASSGRGYNQPQHFGDGTRLSIL.

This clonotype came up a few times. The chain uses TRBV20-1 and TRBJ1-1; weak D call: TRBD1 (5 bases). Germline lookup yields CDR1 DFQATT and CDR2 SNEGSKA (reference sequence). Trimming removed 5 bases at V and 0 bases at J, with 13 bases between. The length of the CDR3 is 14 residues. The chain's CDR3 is CSAGTVVMNTEAFF. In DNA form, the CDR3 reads TGCAGTGCTGGGACGGTAGTTATGAACACTGAAGCTTTCTTT.

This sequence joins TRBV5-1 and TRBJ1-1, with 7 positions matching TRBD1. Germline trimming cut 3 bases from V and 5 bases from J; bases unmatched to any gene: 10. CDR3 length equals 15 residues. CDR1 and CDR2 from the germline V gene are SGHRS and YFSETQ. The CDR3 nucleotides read TGCGCCAGCAGCTCGCAGGGGGTGGCAGAGACTGAAGCTTTCTTT. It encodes CASSSQGVAETEAFF.

CDR3 loop: CASRGTGIDIQYF. In DNA form, the CDR3 reads TGTGCCAGCAGAGGGACAGGTATTGACATTCAGTACTTC. This chain uses TRBV3-1 with TRBJ2-4; 8 nucleotides agree with TRBD1. Per germline, CDR1 LGHDT and CDR2 YNNKEL (reference sequence). The trim removed 6 bases at V and 8 bases at J, leaving 6 bases unmatched. The CDR3 extends over 13 amino acids.

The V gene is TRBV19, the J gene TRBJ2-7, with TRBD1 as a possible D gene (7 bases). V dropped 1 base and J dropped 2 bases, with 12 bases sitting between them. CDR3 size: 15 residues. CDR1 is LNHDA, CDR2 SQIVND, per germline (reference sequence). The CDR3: CASSIVFRGAYEQYF. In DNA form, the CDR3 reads TGTGCCAGTAGTATAGTTTTCAGGGGGGCCTACGAGCAGTACTTC.

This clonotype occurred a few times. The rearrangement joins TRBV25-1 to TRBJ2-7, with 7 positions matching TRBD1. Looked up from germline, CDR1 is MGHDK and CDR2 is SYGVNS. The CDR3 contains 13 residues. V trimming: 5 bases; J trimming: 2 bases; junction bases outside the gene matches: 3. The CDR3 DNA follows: TGTGCCAGCAGTATGACAGGGCCCTACGAGCAGTACTTC. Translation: CASSMTGPYEQYF.

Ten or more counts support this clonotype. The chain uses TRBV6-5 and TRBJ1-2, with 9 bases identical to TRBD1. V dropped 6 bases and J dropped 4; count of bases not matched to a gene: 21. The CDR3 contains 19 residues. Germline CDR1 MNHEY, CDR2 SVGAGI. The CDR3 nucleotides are TGTGCCAGCAGCCCTGCGATTGGGACAGGGACGTCCTTTTTCTATGGCTACACCTTC. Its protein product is CASSPAIGTGTSFFYGYTF.

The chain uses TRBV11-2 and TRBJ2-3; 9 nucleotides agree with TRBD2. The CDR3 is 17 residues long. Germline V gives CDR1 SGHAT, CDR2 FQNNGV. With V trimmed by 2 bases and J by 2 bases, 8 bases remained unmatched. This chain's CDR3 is CASSLRRGGRPTDTQYF. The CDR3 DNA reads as TGTGCCAGCAGCTTAAGGCGGGGGGGCCGTCCCACAGATACGCAGTATTTT.

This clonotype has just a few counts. The CDR3 DNA reads TGTGCCATCTCAAACAGGGACCAAGAGACCCAGTACTTC. Protein product: CAISNRDQETQYF. V gene TRBV10-3 combines with J gene TRBJ2-5; D is perhaps TRBD1 (6 bases). Trimming left V 8 bases short and J 0 bases short, with 10 bases between. CDR3 length equals 13 residues. CDR1 ENHRY and CDR2 SYGVKD come from the germline V gene.

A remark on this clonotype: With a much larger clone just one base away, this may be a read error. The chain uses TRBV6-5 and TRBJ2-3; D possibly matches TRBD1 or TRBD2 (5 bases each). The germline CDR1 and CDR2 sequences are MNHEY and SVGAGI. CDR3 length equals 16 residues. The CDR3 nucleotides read TGTTCCAGCAGTTCCGTCATGGGGACGGACCAAGATACGCAGTATTTT. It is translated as CSSSSVMGTDQDTQYF.

The CDR3 loop is CASSQDIRDEQFF. The CDR3 region has the DNA TGCGCCAGCAGCCAAGATATCCGGGATGAGCAGTTCTTC. The chain links TRBV4-1 to TRBJ2-1, with D hard to call. The germline gives CDR1 MGHRA, CDR2 YSYEKL. The germline V and J ends were trimmed by 0 bases and 8 bases, with 8 bases remaining between them. The CDR3 consists of 13 residues.

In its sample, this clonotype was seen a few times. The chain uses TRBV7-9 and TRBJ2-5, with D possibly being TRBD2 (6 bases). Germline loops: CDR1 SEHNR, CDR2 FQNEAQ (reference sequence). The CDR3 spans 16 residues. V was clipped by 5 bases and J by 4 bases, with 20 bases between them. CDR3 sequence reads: CASSKAGGRLRETQYF. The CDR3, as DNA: TGTGCCAGCAGCAAAGCGGGTGGAAGGTTGCGAGAGACCCAGTACTTC.

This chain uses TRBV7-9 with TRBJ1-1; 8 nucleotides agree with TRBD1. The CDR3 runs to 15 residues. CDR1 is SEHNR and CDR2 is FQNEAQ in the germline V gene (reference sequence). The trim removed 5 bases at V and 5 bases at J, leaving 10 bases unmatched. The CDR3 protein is CASSHHETGVTEAFF. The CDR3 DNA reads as TGTGCCAGCAGCCACCACGAGACAGGGGTTACTGAAGCTTTCTTT. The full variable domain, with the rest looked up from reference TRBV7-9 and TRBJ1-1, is DTGVSQNPRHKITKRGQNVTFRCDPISEHNRLYWYRQTLGQGPEFLTYFQNEAQLEKSRLLSDRFSAERPKGSFSTLEIQRTEQGDSAMYLCASSHHETGVTEAFFGQGTRLTVV.

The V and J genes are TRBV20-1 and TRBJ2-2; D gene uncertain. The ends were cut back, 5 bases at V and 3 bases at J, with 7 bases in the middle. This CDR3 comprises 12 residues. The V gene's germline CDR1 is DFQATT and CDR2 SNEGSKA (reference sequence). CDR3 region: CSAPQDTGELFF. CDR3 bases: TGCAGTGCTCCTCAGGACACCGGGGAGCTGTTTTTT.

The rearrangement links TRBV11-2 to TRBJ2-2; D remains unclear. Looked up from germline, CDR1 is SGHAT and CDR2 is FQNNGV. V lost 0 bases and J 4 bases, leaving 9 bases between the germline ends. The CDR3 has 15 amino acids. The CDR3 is CASSLENVVTGELFF. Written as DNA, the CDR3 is TGTGCCAGCAGCTTAGAAAATGTGGTCACCGGGGAGCTGTTTTTT.

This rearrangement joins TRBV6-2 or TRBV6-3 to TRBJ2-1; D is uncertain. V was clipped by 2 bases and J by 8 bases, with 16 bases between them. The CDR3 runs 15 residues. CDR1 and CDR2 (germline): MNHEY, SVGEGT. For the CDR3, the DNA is TGTGCCAGCAGTTACGGGGAAGGCGTACGCTATGAGCAGTTCTTC. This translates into CASSYGEGVRYEQFF.

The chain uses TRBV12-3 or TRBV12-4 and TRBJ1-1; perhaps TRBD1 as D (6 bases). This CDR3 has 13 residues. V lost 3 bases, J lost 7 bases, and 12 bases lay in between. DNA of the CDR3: TGTGCCAGCAGTTTTTCCGGGGGCCTTGAAGCTTTCTTT. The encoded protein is CASSFSGGLEAFF.

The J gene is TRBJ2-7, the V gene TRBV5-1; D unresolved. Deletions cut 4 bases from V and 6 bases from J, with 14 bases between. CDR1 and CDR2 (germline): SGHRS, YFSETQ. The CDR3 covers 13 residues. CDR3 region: CASSPSKGSEQYF. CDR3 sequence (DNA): TGCGCCAGCAGCCCCAGTAAGGGTAGCGAGCAGTACTTC.

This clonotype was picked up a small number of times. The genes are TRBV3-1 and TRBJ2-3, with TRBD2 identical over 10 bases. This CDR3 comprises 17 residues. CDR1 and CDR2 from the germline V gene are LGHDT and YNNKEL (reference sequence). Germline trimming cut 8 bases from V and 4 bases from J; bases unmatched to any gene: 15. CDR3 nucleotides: TGTGCCAGCGACCATACAACGAAGCGGGGGGGCCCAGATACGCAGTATTTT. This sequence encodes CASDHTTKRGGPDTQYF.

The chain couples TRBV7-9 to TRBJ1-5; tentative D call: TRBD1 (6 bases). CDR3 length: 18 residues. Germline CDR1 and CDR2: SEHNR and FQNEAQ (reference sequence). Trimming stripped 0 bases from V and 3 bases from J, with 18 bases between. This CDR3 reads CASSLAVLDSSPNQPQHF. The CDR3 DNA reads TGTGCCAGCAGCTTAGCGGTATTGGACAGCAGTCCCAATCAGCCCCAGCATTTT.